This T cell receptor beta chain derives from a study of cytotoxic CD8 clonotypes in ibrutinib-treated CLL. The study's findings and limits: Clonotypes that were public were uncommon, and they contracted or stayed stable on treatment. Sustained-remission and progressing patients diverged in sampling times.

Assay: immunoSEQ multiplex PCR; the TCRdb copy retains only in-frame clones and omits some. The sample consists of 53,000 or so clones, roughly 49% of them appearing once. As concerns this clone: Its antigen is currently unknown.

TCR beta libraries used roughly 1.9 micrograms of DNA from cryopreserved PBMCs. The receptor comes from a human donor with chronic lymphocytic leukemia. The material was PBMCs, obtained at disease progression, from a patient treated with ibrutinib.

As DNA, the CDR3 is TGTGCCAGCAGTGATCAGGACTATCAGCCCCAGCATTTT. Protein: CASSDQDYQPQHF. The gene calls are TRBV2 and TRBJ1-5, with unresolved D. The V gene lost 3 bases and the J gene lost 5 bases, with 8 bases spanning the gap. Germline V gives CDR1 SNHLY, CDR2 FYNNEI. The CDR3 is 13 residues long.